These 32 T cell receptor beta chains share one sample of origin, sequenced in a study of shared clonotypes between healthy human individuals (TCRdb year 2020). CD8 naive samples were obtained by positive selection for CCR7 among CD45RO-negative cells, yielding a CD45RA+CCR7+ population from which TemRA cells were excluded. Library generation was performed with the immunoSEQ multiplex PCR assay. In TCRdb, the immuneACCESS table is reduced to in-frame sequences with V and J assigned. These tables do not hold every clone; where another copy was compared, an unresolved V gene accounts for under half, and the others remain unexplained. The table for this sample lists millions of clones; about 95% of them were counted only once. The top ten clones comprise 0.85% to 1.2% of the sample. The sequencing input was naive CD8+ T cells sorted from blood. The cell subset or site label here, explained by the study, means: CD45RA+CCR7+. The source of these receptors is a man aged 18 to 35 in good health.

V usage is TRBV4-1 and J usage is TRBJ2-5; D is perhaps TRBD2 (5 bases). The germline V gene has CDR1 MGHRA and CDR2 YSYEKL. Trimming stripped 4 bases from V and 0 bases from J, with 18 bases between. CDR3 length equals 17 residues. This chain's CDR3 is CASSPQLGAYYQETQYF. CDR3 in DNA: TGCGCCAGCAGCCCACAACTAGGTGCTTATTACCAAGAGACCCAGTACTTC.

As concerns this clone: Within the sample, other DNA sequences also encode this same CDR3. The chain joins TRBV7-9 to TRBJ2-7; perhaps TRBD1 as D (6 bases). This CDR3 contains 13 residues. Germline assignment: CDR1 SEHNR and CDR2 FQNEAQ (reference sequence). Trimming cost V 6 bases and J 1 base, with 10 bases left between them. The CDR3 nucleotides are TGTGCCAGCAGGTCGACAGGATCCTACGAGCAGTACTTC. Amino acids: CASRSTGSYEQYF.

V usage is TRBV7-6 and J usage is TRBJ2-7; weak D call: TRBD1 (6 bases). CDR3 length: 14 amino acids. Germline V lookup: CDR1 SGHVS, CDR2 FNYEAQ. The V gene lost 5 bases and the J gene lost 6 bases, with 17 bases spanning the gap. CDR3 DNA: TGTGCCAGCAGCGTACAGGGAGAATGGGGCGAGCAGTACTTC. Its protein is CASSVQGEWGEQYF. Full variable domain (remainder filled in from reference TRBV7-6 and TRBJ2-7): GAGVSQSPRYKVTKRGQDVALRCDPISGHVSLYWYRQALGQGPEFLTYFNYEAQQDKSGLPNDRFSAERPEGSISTLTIQRTEQRDSAMYRCASSVQGEWGEQYFGPGTRLTVT.

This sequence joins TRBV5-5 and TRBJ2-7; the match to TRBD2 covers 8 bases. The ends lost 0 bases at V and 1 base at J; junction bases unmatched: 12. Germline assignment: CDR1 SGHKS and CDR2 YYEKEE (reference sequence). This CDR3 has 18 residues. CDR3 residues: CASSLGVVWVAGSYEQYF. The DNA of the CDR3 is TGTGCCAGCAGCTTGGGGGTTGTCTGGGTAGCGGGATCCTACGAGCAGTACTTC.

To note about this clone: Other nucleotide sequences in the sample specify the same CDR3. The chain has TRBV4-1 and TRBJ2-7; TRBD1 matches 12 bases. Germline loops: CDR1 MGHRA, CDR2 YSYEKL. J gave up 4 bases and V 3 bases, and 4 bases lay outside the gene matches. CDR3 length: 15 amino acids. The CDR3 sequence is CASSQSGQGAYEQYF. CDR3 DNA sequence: TGCGCCAGCAGCCAGTCGGGACAGGGGGCTTACGAGCAGTACTTC.

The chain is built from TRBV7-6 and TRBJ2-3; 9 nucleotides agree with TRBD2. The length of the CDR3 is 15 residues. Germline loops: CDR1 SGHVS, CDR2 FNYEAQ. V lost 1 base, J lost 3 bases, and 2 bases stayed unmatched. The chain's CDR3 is CASSLGSGGTDTQYF. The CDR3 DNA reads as TGTGCCAGCAGCTTAGGTAGCGGGGGTACAGATACGCAGTATTTT.

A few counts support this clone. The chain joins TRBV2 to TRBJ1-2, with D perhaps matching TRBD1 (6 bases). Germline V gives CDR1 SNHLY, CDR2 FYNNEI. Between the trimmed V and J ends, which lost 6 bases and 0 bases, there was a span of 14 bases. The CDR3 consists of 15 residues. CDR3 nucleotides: TGTGCCAGCAGCGCGAATGACAGGCCTAACTATGGCTACACCTTC. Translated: CASSANDRPNYGYTF. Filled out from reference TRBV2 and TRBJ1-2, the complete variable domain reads EPEVTQTPSHQVTQMGQEVILRCVPISNHLYFYWYRQILGQKVEFLVSFYNNEISEKSEIFDDQFSVERPDGSNFTLKIRSTKLEDSAMYFCASSANDRPNYGYTFGSGTRLTVV.

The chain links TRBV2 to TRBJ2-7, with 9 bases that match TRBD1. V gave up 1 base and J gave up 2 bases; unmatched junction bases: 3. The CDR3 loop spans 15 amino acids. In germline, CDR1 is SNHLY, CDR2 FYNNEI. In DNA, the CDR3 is TGTGCCAGCAGTGAAGGACAGGGGGACCCCTACGAGCAGTACTTC. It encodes CASSEGQGDPYEQYF.

DNA of the CDR3: TGTGCCAGCAGCTTAGACGGAGGTTTGGAGCAGTACTTC. Protein: CASSLDGGLEQYF. The chain combines TRBV7-9 with TRBJ2-7; D perhaps matches TRBD2 (5 bases). This CDR3 has 13 amino acids. The germline V gene has CDR1 SEHNR and CDR2 FQNEAQ (reference sequence). Trimming pared 1 base from V and 7 bases from J, leaving 11 bases between.

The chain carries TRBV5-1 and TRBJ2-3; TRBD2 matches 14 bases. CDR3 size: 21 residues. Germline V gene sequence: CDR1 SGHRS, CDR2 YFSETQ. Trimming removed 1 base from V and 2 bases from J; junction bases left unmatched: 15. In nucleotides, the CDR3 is TGCGCCAGCAGCTTGTTTCCGGGACTAGCGGGAGTTGAAGAGGACACAGATACGCAGTATTTT. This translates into CASSLFPGLAGVEEDTDTQYF.

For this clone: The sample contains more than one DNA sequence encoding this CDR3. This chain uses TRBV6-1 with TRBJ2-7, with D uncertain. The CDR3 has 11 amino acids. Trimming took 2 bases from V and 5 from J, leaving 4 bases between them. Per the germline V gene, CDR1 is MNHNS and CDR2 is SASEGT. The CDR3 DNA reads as TGTGCCAGCAGTGAACTGGACGAGCAGTACTTC. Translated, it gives CASSELDEQYF.

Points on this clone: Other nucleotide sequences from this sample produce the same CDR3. This CDR3 reads CASSYSDTNTEAFF. The CDR3, as DNA: TGTGCCAGCAGTTACTCAGACACGAACACTGAAGCTTTCTTT. The J gene is TRBJ1-1, the V gene TRBV6-5; D gene unclear. CDR1 is MNHEY and CDR2 is SVGAGI in the germline V gene. V gave up 0 bases and J gave up 1 base, with 6 bases separating them. The CDR3 runs 14 residues.

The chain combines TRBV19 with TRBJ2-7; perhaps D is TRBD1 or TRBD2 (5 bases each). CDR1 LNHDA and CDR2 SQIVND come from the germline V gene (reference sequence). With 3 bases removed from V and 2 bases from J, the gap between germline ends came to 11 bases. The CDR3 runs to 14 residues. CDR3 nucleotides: TGTGCCAGTAGTATGGGGACGGCAGCCTACGAGCAGTACTTC. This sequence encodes CASSMGTAAYEQYF.

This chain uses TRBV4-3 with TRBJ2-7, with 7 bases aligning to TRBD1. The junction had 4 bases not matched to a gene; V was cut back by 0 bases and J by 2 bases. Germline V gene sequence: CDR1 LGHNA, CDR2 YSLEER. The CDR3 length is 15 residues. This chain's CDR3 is CASSQERGPPYEQYF. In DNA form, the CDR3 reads TGCGCCAGCAGCCAAGAAAGGGGGCCTCCCTACGAGCAGTACTTC.

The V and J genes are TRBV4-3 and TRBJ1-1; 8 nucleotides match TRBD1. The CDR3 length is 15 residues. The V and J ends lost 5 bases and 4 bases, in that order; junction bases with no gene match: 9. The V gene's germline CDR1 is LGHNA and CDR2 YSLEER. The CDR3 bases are TGCGCCAGCAGCTTGGACAGGGAGGCGAGCACTGAAGCTTTCTTT. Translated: CASSLDREASTEAFF.

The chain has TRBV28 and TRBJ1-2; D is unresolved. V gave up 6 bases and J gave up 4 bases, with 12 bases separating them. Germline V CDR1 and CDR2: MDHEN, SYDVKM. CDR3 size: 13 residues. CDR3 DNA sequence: TGTGCCAGCAGACCTGGACCGCTCTATGGCTACACCTTC. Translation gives CASRPGPLYGYTF.

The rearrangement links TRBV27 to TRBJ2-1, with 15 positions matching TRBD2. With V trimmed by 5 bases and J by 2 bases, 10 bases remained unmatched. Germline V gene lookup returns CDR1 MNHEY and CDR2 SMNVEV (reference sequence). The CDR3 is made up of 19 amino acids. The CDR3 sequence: CASSPGTSGGPNTYNEQFF. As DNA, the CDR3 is TGTGCCAGCAGTCCCGGGACTAGCGGGGGGCCCAATACCTACAATGAGCAGTTCTTC.

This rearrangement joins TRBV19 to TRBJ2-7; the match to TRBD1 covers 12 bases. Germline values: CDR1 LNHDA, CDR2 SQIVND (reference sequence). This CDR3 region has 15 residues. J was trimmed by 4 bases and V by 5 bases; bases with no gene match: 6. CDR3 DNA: TGTGCCAGTAGTTTCGGGACAGGGGGCACGTACGAGCAGTACTTC. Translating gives CASSFGTGGTYEQYF.

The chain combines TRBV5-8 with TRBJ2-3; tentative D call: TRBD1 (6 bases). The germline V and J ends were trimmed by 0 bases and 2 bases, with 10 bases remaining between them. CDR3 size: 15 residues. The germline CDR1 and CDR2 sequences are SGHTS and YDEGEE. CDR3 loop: CASSLDRDNTDTQYF. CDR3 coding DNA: TGTGCCAGCAGCTTGGACCGGGACAACACAGATACGCAGTATTTT. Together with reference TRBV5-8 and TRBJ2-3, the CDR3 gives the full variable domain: EAGVTQSPTHLIKTRGQQATLRCSPISGHTSVYWYQQALGLGLQFLLWYDEGEERNRGNFPPRFSGRQFPNYSSELNVNALELEDSALYLCASSLDRDNTDTQYFGPGTRLTVL.

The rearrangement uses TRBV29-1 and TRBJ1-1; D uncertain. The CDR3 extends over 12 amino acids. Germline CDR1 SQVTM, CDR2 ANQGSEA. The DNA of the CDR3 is TGCACCCATGACCCCGGGAACACTGAAGCTTTCTTT. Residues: CTHDPGNTEAFF.

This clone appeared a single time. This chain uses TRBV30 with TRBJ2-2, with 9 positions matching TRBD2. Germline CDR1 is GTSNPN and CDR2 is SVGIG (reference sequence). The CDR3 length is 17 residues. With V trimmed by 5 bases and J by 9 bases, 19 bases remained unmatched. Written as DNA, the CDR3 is TGTGCCTGGGTGCGCGTCTGGCGGGAGGGCCGTTCAAGGGAGCTGTTTTTT. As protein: CAWVRVWREGRSRELFF.

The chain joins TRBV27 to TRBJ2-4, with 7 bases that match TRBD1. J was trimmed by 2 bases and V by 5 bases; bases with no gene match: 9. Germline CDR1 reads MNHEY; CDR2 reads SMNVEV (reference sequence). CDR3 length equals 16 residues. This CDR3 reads CASSATGEWTKNIQYF. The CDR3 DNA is TGTGCCAGCAGTGCCACAGGGGAGTGGACCAAAAACATTCAGTACTTC.

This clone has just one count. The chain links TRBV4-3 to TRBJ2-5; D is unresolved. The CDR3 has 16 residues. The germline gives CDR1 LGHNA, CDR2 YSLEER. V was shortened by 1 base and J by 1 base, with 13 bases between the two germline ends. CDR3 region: CASSQGWQAIQETQYF. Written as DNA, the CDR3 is TGCGCCAGCAGCCAAGGATGGCAGGCGATCCAAGAGACCCAGTACTTC.

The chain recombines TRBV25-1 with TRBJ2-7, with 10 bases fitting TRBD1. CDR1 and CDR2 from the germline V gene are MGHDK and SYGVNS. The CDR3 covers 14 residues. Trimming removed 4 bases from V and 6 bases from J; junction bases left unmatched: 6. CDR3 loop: CASSASGTGVEQYF. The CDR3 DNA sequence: TGTGCCAGCAGTGCATCCGGGACAGGGGTCGAGCAGTACTTC.

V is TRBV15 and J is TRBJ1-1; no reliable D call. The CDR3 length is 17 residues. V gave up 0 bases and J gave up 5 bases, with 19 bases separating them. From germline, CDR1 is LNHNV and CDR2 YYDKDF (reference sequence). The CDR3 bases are TGTGCCACCAGCAGAGATCCCGAGGACCCCTTTGTGACTGAAGCTTTCTTT. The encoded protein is CATSRDPEDPFVTEAFF.

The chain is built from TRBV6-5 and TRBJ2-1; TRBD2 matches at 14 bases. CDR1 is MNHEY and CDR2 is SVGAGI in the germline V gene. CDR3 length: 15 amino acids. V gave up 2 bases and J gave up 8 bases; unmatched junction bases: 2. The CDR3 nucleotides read TGTGCCAGCAGTTACGGGACTAGCGGGAGTCATGAGCAGTTCTTC. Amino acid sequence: CASSYGTSGSHEQFF.

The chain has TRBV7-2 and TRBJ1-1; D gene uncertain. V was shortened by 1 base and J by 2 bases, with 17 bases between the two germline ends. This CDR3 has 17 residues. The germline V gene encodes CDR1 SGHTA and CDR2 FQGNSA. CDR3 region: CASSLEVPAGINTEAFF. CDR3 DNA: TGTGCCAGCAGCTTAGAAGTCCCAGCAGGCATCAACACTGAAGCTTTCTTT.

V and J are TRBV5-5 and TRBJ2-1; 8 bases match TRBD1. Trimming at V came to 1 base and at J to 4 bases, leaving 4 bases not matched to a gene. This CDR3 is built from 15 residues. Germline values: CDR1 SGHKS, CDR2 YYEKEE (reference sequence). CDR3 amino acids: CASSLPQGAYNEQFF. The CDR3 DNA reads TGTGCCAGCAGCTTGCCGCAGGGGGCTTACAATGAGCAGTTCTTC. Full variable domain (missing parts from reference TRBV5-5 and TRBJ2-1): DAGVTQSPTHLIKTRGQQVTLRCSPISGHKSVSWYQQVLGQGPQFIFQYYEKEERGRGNFPDRFSARQFPNYSSELNVNALLLGDSALYLCASSLPQGAYNEQFFGPGTRLTVL.

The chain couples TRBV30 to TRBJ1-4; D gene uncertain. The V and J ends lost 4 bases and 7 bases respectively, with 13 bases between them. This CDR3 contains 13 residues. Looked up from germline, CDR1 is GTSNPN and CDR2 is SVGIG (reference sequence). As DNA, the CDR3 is TGTGCCTGGAACCCCCCCCTTGGTGAAAAACTGTTTTTT. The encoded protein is CAWNPPLGEKLFF.

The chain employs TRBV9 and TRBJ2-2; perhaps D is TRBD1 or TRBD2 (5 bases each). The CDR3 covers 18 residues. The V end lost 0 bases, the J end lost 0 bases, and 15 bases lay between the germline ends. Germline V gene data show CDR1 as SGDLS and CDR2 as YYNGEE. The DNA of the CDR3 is TGTGCCAGCAGCGTAGGTCGGGGCCTAACTCCGAACACCGGGGAGCTGTTTTTT. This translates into CASSVGRGLTPNTGELFF. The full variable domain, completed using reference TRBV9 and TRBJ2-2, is DSGVTQTPKHLITATGQRVTLRCSPRSGDLSVYWYQQSLDQGLQFLIQYYNGEERAKGNILERFSAQQFPDLHSELNLSSLELGDSALYFCASSVGRGLTPNTGELFFGEGSRLTVL.

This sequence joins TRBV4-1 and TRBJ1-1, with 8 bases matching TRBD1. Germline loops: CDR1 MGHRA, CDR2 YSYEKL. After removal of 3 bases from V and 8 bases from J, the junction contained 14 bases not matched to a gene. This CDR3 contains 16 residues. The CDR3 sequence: CASSHPRQGMVPEAFF. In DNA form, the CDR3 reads TGCGCCAGCAGCCACCCTCGACAGGGGATGGTCCCCGAAGCTTTCTTT.

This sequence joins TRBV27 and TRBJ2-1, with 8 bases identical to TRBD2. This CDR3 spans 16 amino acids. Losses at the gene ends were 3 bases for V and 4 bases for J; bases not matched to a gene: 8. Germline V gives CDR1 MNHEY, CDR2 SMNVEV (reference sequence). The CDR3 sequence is CASSFLGGGKYNEQFF. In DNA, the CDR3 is TGTGCCAGCAGTTTTCTTGGCGGGGGGAAATACAATGAGCAGTTCTTC.